This is a list of T cell receptor beta chains from one sample in a study of shared clonotypes between healthy human individuals. Assay used: immunoSEQ multiplex PCR; TCRdb lists only in-frame clones, some missing. Of over a million clones listed, 65% to 75% are singletons. The specimen sequenced was memory CD4+ T cells sorted from blood. The receptors here all came from a man aged 18 to 30 in good health. Each CDR3 is given with its conserved first and last residue.

TRBJ2-3 TRBV2 CASSPRTSGGADTQYF
TRBJ1-1 TRBV7-2 CASSSGQGNTEAFF
TRBJ1-1 TRBV10-2 CASSDGPGTEAFF
TRBJ1-2 TRBV11-2 CASSSGAQLNYGYTF
TRBJ2-1 TRBV11-3 CASSSGTGKHNEQFF
TRBJ2-2 TRBV27 CASSLRWNGGGELFF
TRBJ2-5 TRBV7-6 CASSAFRPGPQRGETQYF
TRBJ2-2 TRBV10-2 CASSEWRGGYSGELFF
TRBJ2-2 TRBV6-1 CASSGTGFSTGELFF
TRBJ2-5 TRBV6-1 CASREQAAGETQYF
TRBJ1-1 TRBV5-1 CASSQDSAYTEAFF
TRBJ2-1 TRBV11-2 CASRLTAGGNEQFF
TRBJ2-2 TRBV5-5 CASSLISGSATGELFF
TRBJ1-1 TRBV11-2 CASRTGGAPNTEAFF
TRBJ1-1 TRBV7-9 CASSLLTGTEAFF
TRBJ2-7 TRBV5-1 CASSWDRVGTEQYF
TRBJ1-6 TRBV28 CASSLSSSGSPLHF
TRBJ1-5 TRBV10-3 CAIRLGDNQPQHF
TRBJ1-1 TRBV23-1 CASSPGIWDREVRAFF
TRBJ2-3 TRBV7-2 CASSLRGRGPDTQYF
TRBJ1-5 TRBV27 CASTPGPGQPQHF
TRBJ2-7 TRBV5-1 CASSFLTGGNYEQYF
TRBJ2-4 TRBV6-6 CASSQTLGGNIQYF
TRBJ2-7 TRBV28 CASSTPPTYEQYF
TRBJ2-3 TRBV18 CASQELRTDTQYF
TRBJ2-3 TRBV15 CATSRGLVTDTQYF
TRBJ1-1 TRBV19 CASSFKGERNTEAFF
TRBJ1-6 TRBV30 CAWSRLPANSPLHF
TRBJ1-1 TRBV6-6 CASRNGVRHTEAFF
TRBJ2-7 TRBV15 CATSRDISGSSYEQYF
TRBJ1-2 TRBV19 CASSLRTGYGYTF
TRBJ2-1 TRBV10-3 CAISGGGNEQFF
TRBJ2-7 TRBV5-1 CASSQGQSYEQYF